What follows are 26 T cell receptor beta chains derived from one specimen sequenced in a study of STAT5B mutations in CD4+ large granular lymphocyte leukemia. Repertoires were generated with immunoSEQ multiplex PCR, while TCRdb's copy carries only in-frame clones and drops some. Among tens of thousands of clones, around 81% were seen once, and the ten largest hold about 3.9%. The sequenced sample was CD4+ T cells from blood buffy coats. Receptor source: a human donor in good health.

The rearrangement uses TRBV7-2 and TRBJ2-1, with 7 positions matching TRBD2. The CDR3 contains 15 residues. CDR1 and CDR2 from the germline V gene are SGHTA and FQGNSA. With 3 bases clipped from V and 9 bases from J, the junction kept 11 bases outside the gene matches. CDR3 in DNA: TGTGCCAGCAGCTTTCAGGGAGGGGTTAAGGCTGAGCAGTTCTTC. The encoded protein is CASSFQGGVKAEQFF.

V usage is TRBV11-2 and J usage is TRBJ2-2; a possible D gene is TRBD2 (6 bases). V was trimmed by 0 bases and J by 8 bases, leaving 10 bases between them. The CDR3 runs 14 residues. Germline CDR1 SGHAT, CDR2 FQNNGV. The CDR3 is CASSLETRGGELFF. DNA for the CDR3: TGTGCCAGCAGCTTAGAAACGCGGGGTGGGGAGCTGTTTTTT.

This chain's CDR3 is CASSPGWGTQETQYF. The CDR3 DNA follows: TGTGCCAGCAGCCCAGGGTGGGGAACTCAAGAGACCCAGTACTTC. This chain links TRBV5-6 with TRBJ2-5, with D possibly TRBD1 on 5 matching bases. Germline V gene lookup returns CDR1 SGHDT and CDR2 YYEEEE. The V and J ends lost 4 bases and 2 bases respectively, with 15 bases between them. CDR3 length equals 15 residues.

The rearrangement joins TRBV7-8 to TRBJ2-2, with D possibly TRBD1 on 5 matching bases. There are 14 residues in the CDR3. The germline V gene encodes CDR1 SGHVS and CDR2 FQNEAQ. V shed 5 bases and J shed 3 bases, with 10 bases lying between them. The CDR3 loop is CASSPGRDTGELFF. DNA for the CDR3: TGTGCCAGCAGCCCCGGCAGGGACACCGGGGAGCTGTTTTTT.

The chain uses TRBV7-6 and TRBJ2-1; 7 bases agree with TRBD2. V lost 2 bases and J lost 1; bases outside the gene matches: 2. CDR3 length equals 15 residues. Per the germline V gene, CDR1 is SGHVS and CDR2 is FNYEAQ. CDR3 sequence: CASSLFGGSYNEQFF. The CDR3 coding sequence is TGTGCCAGCAGCTTATTCGGGGGGTCCTACAATGAGCAGTTCTTC.

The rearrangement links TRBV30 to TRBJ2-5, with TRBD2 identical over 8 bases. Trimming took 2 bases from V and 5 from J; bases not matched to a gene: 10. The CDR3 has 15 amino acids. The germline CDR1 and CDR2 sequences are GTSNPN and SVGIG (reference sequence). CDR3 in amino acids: CAWSLRTSHLETQYF. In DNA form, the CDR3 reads TGTGCCTGGAGTCTACGGACTAGCCATTTGGAGACCCAGTACTTC.

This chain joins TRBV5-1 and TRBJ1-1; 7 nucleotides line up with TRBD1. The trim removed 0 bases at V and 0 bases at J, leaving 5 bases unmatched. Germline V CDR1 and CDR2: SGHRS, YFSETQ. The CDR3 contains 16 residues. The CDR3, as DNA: TGCGCCAGCAGCTTGGCCTCGGGACAGATGAACACTGAAGCTTTCTTT. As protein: CASSLASGQMNTEAFF.

The CDR3 nucleotides are TGCGCCAGCAGCCGACAGGACAGCGAGACCCAGTACTTC. Protein: CASSRQDSETQYF. The chain links TRBV4-3 to TRBJ2-5; D is possibly TRBD1 (6 bases). CDR1 LGHNA and CDR2 YSLEER come from the germline V gene. V was pared by 4 bases and J by 5 bases, with 11 bases between. The CDR3 covers 13 residues.

Here the CDR3 DNA reads TGTGCCAGCCAGGGCCTTTTCACCGGGGAGCTGTTTTTT. As protein: CASQGLFTGELFF. The gene calls are TRBV2 and TRBJ2-2, with D possibly TRBD1 on 5 matching bases. With 8 bases removed from V and 4 bases from J, the gap between germline ends came to 11 bases. CDR3 length: 13 amino acids. The V gene's germline CDR1 is SNHLY and CDR2 FYNNEI.

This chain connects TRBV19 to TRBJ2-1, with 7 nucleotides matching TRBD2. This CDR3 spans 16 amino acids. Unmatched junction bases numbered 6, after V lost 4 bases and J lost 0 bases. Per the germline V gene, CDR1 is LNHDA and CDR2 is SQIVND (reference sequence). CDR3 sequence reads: CASSSLAGNSYNEQFF. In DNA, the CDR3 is TGTGCCAGTAGTAGCTTAGCGGGCAACTCCTACAATGAGCAGTTCTTC.

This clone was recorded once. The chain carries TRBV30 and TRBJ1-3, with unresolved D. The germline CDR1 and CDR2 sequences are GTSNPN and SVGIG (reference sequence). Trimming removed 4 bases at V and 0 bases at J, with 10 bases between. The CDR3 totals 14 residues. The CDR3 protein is CAWTRGASGNTIYF. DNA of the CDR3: TGTGCCTGGACTCGGGGTGCCTCTGGAAACACCATATATTTT.

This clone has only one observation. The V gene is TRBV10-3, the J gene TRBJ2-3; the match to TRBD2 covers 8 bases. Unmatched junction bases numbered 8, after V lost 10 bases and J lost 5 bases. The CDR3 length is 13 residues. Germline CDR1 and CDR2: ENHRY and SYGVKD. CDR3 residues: CASSGTSKDTQYF. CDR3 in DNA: TGTGCCAGCTCCGGGACTAGTAAAGATACGCAGTATTTT.

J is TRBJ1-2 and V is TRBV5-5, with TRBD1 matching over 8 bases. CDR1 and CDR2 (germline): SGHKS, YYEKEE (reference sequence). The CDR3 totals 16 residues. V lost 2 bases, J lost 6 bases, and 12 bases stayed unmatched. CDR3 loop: CASSLTSQGAIDGYTF. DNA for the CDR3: TGTGCCAGCAGCTTAACATCCCAGGGGGCCATAGATGGCTACACCTTC.

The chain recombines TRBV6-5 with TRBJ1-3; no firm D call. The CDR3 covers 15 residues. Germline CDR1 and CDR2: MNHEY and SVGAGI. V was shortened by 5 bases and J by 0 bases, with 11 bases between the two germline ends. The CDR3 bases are TGTGCCAGCAGTCCTTCCTGGGGCTCTGGAAACACCATATATTTT. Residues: CASSPSWGSGNTIYF.

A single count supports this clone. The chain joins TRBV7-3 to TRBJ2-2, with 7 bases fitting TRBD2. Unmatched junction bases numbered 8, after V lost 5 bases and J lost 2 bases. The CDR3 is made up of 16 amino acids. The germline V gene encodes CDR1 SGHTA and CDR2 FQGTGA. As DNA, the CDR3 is TGTGCCAGCAGCCTAAGTGGGACTATTAACACCGGGGAGCTGTTTTTT. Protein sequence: CASSLSGTINTGELFF.

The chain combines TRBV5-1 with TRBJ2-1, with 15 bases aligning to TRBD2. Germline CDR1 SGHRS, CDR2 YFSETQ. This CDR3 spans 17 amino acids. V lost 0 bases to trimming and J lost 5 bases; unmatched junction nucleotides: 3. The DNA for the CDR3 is TGCGCCAGCAGCTTGGGGGGACTAGCGGGGGGTAACAATGAGCAGTTCTTC. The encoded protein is CASSLGGLAGGNNEQFF.

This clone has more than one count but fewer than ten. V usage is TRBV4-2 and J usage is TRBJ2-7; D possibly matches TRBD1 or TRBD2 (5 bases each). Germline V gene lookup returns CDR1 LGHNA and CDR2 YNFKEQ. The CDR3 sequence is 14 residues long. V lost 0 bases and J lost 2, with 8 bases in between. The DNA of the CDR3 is TGTGCCAGCAGCCAAGATCTGGGACCCTACGAGCAGTACTTC. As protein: CASSQDLGPYEQYF.

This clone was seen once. CDR3 amino acids: CAWGLGSGANVLTF. The CDR3 DNA sequence: TGTGCCTGGGGACTTGGGTCTGGGGCCAACGTCCTGACTTTC. The rearrangement uses TRBV30 and TRBJ2-6; D might be TRBD2 (5 bases). V was clipped by 5 bases and J by 1 base, with 9 bases between them. Germline assignment: CDR1 GTSNPN and CDR2 SVGIG (reference sequence). The CDR3 sequence is 14 residues long.

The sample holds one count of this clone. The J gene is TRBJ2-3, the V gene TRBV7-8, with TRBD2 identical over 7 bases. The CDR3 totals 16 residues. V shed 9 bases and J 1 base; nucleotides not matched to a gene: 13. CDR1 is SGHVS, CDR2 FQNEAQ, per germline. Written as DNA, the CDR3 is TGTGCCAGTGGGAGCGGGGATTACTTAGGCACAGATACGCAGTATTTT. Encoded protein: CASGSGDYLGTDTQYF. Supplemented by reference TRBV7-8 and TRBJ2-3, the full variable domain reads GAGVSQSPRYKVAKRGQDVALRCDPISGHVSLFWYQQALGQGPEFLTYFQNEAQLDKSGLPSDRFFAERPEGSVSTLKIQRTQQEDSAVYLCASGSGDYLGTDTQYFGPGTRLTVL.

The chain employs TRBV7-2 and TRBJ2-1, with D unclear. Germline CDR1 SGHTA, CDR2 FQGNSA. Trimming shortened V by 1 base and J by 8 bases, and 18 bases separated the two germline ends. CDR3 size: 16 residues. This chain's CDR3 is CASSLDLTFLSDEQFF. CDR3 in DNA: TGTGCCAGCAGCTTAGATCTCACCTTTCTTTCGGATGAGCAGTTCTTC.

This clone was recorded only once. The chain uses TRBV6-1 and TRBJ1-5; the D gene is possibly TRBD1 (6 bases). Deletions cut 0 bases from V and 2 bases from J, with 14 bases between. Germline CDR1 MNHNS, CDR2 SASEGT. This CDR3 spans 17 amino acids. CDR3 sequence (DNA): TGTGCCAGCAGTGAAGCAGGGGGGATCTCGGGCAATCAGCCCCAGCATTTT. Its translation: CASSEAGGISGNQPQHF.

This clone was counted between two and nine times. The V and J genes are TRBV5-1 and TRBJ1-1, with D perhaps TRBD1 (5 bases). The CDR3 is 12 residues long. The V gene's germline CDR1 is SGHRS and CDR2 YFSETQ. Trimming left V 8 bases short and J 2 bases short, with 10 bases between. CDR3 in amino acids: CASGHSNTEAFF. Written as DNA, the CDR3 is TGCGCCAGTGGACACTCAAACACTGAAGCTTTCTTT.

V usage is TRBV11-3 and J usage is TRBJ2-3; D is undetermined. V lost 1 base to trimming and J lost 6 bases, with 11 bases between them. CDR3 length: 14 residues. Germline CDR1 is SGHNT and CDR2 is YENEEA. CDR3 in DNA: TGTGCCAGCAGCTTAGGTTTGGCCCCGGATACGCAGTATTTT. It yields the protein CASSLGLAPDTQYF.

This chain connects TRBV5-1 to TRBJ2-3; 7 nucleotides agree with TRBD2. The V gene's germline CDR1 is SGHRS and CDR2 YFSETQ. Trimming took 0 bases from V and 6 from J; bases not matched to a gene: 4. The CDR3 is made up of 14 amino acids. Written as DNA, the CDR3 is TGCGCCAGCAGCTTGGGGCACGGGAGGGATACGCAGTATTTT. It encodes CASSLGHGRDTQYF. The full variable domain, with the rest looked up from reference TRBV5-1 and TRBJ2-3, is KAGVTQTPRYLIKTRGQQVTLSCSPISGHRSVSWYQQTPGQGLQFLFEYFSETQRNKGNFPGRFSGRQFSNSRSEMNVSTLELGDSALYLCASSLGHGRDTQYFGPGTRLTVL.

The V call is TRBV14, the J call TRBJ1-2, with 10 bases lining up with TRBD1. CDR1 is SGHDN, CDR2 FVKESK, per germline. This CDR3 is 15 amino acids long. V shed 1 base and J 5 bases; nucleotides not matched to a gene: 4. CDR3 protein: CASSQAGTGVYGYTF. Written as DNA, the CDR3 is TGTGCCAGCAGCCAAGCCGGGACAGGGGTTTATGGCTACACCTTC.

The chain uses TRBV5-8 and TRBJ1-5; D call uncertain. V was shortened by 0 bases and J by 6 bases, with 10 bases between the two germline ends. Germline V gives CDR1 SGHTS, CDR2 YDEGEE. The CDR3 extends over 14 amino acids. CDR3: CASSLDSNRQPQHF. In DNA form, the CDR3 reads TGTGCCAGCAGCTTGGACAGTAATCGTCAGCCCCAGCATTTT.